The clone carrying this T cell receptor beta chain was seen a handful of times. Its target is not known. Germline CDR1 and CDR2: DFQATT and SNEGSKA (reference sequence). CDR3 size: 13 residues. With 0 bases removed from V and 1 base from J, the gap between germline ends came to 7 bases. This record belongs to a study of identical twins. TCRdb re-analysed the 5' RACE reads in MiXCR, keeping a single row per CDR3 protein. The sample carries more than 1.5 million distinct CDR3 sequences, around 29% recorded once. Study-wide results and limits: Conclusions came from cross-sectional statistical analysis, not from following the same donors. Invariant MAIT and iNKT cells are populations that could partly confound zero-insertion analyses. Cord blood beta clonotypes that were abundant carried fewer insertions, and memory repertoires showed no such trend.

The rearrangement joins TRBV20-1 to TRBJ2-7; D is unresolved. The clonotype was recovered from a newborn girl in good health. The sample comprised cord blood. The CDR3 bases are TGCAGTGCTAGAGAGGCCCCTTCCTACGAGCAGTACTTC. Protein product: CSAREAPSYEQYF.